The source of this TCR beta chain is a study of blood T cell repertoires in COVID-19. At the level of the study: Acute-phase and convalescent COVID-19 samples originated in the United States, Italy and Spain.

The Seattle patients, enrolled during active infection, were followed longitudinally. Germline V gene data show CDR1 as GTSNPN and CDR2 as SVGIG (reference sequence). The CDR3 has 15 residues. Trimming cost V 0 bases and J 3 bases, with 12 bases left between them. TCRdb's table, derived via immunoSEQ multiplex PCR, lists solely in-frame clones and lacks some. The top ten hold 1.8% of the sample, which has just over 300,000 clones, 89% seen once. This chain connects TRBV30 to TRBJ1-5; a weak D match, TRBD1 (5 bases). The sample comprised peripheral blood. The TCR was taken from a woman under 40 with COVID-19, enrolled during active disease. In DNA, the CDR3 is TGTGCCTGGAGTGTAGTCGGGGGGTTCAATCAGCCCCAGCATTTT. Protein sequence: CAWSVVGGFNQPQHF.